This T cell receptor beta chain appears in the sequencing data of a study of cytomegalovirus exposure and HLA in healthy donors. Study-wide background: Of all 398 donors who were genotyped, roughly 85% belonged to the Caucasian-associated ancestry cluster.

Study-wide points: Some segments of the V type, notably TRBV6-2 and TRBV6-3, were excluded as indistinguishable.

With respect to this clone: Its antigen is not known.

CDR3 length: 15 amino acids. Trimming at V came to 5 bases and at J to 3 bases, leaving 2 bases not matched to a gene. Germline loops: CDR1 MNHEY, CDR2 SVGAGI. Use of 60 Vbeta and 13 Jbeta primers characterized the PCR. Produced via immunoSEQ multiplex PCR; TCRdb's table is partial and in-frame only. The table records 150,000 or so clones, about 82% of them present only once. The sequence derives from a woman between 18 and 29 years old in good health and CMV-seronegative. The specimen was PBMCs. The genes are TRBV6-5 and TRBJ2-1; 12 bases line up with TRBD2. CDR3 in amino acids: CASSRLAGDYNEQFF. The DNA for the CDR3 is TGTGCCAGCAGTCGACTAGCGGGAGACTACAATGAGCAGTTCTTC.